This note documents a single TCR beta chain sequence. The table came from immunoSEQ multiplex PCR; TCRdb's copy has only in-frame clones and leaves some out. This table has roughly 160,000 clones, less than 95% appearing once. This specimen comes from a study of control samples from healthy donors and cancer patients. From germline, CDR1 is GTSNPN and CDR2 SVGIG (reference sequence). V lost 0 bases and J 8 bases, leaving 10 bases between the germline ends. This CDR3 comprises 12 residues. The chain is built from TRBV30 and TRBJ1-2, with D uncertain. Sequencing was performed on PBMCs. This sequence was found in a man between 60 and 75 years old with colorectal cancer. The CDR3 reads CAWSVDGPGYTF. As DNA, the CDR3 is TGTGCCTGGAGTGTAGACGGCCCGGGCTACACCTTC.